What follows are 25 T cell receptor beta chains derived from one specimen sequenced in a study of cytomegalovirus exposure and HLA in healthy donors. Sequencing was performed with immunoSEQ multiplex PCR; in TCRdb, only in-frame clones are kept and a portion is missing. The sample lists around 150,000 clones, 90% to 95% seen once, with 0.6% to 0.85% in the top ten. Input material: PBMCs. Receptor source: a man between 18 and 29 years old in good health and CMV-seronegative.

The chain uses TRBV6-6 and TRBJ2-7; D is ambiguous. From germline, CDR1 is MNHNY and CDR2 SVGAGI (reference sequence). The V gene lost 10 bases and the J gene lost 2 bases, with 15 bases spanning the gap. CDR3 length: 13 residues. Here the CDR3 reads CATIAGSTYEQYV. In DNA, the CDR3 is TGTGCCACCATCGCCGGGTCAACCTACGAGCAGTACGTC.

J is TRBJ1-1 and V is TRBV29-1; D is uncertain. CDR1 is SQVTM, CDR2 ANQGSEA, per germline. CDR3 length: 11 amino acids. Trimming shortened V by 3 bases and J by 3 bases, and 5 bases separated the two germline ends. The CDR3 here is CSVDRYTEAFF. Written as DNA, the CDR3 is TGCAGCGTTGACAGATACACTGAAGCTTTCTTT.

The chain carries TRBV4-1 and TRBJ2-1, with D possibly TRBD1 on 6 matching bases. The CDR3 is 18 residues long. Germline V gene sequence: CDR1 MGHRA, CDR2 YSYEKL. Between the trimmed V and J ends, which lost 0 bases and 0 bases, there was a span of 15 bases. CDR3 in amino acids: CASSQDSGGPSSYNEQFF. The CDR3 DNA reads TGCGCCAGCAGCCAAGATAGTGGGGGCCCCAGCTCCTACAATGAGCAGTTCTTC.

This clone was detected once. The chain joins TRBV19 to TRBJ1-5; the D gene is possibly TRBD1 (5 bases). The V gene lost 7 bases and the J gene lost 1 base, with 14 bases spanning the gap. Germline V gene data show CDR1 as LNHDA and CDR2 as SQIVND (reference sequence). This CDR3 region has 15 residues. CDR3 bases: TGTGCCAGTAAACCGACAGTGATGAGCAATCAGCCCCAGCATTTT. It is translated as CASKPTVMSNQPQHF.

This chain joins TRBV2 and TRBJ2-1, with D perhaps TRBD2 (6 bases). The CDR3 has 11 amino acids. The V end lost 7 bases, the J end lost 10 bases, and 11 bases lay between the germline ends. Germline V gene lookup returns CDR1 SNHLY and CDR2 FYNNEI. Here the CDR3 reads CASTEGEEQFF. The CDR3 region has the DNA TGTGCCAGCACGGAGGGAGAAGAGCAGTTCTTC.

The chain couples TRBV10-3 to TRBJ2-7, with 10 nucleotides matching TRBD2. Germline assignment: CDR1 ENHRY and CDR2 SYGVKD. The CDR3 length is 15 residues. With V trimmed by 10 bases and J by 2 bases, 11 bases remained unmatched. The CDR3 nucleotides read TGTGCCAGTCTTGACGTAGCGGGGGGAACCTACGAGCAGTACTTC. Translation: CASLDVAGGTYEQYF.

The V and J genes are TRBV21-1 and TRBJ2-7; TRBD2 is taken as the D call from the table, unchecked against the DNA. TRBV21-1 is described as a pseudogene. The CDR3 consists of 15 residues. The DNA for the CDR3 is TGTGCCAGCAGCAAAGTAAGGCCCGACGACTACGAGCAGTACGTC. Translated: CASSKVRPDDYEQYV.

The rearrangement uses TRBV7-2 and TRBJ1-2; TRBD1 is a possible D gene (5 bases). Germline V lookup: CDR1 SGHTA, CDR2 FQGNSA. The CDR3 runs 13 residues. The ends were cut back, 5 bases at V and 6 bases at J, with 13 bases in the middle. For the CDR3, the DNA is TGTGCCAGCAGCCTACGGGGGTTGGATGGCTACACCTTC. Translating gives CASSLRGLDGYTF.

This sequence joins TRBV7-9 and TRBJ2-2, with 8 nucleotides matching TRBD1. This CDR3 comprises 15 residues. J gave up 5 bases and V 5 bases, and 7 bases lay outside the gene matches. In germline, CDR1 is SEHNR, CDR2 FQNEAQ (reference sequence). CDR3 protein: CASSPGQGSTGELFF. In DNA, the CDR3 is TGTGCCAGCAGCCCCGGACAGGGAAGTACCGGGGAGCTGTTTTTT.

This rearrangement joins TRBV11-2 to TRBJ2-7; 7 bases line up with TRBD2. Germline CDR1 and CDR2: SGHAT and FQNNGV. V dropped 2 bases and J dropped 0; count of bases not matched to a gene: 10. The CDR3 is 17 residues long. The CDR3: CASSLRPGAGRSYEQYV. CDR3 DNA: TGTGCCAGCAGCTTAAGGCCTGGAGCGGGACGCTCCTACGAGCAGTACGTC.

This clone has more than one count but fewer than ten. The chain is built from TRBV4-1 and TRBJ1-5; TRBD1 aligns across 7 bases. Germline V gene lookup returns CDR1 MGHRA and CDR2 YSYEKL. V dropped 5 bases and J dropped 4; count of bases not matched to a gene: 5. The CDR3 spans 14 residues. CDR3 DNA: TGCGCCAGCAGCTCACAGGGGTGGAATCAGCCCCAGCATTTT. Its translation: CASSSQGWNQPQHF.

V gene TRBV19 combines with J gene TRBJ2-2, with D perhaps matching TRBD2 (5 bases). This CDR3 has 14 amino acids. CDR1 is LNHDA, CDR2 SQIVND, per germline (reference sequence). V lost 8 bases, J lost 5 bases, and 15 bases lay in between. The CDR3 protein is CASLSQRGTGELFF. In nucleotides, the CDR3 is TGTGCCAGTCTCTCACAGAGAGGGACCGGGGAGCTGTTTTTT.

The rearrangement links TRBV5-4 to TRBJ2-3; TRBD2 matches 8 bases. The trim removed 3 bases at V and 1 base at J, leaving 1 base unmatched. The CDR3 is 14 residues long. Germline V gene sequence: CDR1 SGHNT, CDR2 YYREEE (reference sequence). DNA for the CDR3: TGTGCCAGCAGCTGGCGGGGGGGCACAGATACGCAGTATTTT. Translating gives CASSWRGGTDTQYF. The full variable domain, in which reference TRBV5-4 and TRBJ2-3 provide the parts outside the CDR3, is ETGVTQSPTHLIKTRGQQVTLRCSSQSGHNTVSWYQQALGQGPQFIFQYYREEENGRGNFPPRFSGLQFPNYSSELNVNALELDDSALYLCASSWRGGTDTQYFGPGTRLTVL.

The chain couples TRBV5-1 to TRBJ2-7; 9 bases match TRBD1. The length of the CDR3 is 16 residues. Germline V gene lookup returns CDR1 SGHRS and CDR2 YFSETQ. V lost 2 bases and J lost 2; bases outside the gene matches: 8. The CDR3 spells CASSLTQTGGPYEQYF. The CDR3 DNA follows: TGCGCCAGCAGCTTAACCCAGACAGGGGGACCCTACGAGCAGTACTTC.

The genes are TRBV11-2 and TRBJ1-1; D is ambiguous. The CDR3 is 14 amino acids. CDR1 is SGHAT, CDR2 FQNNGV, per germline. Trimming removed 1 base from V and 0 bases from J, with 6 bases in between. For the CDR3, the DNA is TGTGCCAGCAGCTTAGCCGGGTTGAACACTGAAGCTTTCTTT. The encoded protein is CASSLAGLNTEAFF. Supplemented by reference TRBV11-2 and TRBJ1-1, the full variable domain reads EAGVAQSPRYKIIEKRQSVAFWCNPISGHATLYWYQQILGQGPKLLIQFQNNGVVDDSQLPKDRFSAERLKGVDSTLKIQPAKLEDSAVYLCASSLAGLNTEAFFGQGTRLTVV.

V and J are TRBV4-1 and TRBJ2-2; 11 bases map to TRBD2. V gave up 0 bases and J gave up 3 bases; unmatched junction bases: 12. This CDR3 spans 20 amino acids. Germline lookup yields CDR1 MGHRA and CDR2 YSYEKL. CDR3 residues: CASSQESGVAGGPDTGELFF. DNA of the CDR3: TGCGCCAGCAGCCAAGAGTCCGGGGTAGCGGGAGGGCCCGACACCGGGGAGCTGTTTTTT.

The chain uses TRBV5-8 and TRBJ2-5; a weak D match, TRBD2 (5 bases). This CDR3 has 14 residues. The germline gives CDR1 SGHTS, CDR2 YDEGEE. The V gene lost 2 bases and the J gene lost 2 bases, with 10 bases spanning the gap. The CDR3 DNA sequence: TGTGCCAGCAGCTTCCTTCGGGATCAAGAGACCCAGTACTTC. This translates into CASSFLRDQETQYF.

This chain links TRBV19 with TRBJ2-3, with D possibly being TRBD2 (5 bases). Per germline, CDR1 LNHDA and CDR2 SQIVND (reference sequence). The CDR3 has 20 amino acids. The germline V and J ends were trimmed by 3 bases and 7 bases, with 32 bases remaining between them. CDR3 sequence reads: CASSMNRGQTDPRSSNTQYF. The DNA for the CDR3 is TGTGCCAGTAGTATGAACAGAGGGCAGACGGATCCCAGATCCTCAAATACGCAGTATTTT.

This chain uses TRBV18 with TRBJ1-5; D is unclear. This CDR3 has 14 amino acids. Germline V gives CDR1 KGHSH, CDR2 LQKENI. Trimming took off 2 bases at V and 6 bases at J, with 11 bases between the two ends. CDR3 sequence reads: CASSPGGVGQPQHF. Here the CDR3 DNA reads TGTGCCAGCTCACCAGGCGGGGTAGGTCAGCCCCAGCATTTT.

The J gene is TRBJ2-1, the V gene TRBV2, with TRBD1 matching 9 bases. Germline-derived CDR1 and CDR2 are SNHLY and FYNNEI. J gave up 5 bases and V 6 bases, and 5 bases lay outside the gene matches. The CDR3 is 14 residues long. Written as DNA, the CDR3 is TGTGCCAGCAGGCGACAGGGGGGCAACAATGAGCAGTTCTTC. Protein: CASRRQGGNNEQFF.

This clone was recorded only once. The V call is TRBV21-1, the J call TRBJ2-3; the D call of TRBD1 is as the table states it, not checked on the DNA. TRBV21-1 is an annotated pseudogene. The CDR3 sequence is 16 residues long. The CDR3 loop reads CASSKYETSRPNTQYF. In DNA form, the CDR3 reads TGTGCCAGCAGCAAATATGAGACAAGCCGACCAAATACGCAGTATTTT.

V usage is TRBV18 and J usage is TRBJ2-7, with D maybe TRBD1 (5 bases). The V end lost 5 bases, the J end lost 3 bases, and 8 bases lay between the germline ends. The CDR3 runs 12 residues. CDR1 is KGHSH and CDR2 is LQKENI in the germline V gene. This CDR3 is CASSSDSYEQYF. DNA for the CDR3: TGTGCCAGCTCATCAGACAGCTACGAGCAGTACTTC. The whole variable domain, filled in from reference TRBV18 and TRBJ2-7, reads NAGVMQNPRHLVRRRGQEARLRCSPMKGHSHVYWYRQLPEEGLKFMVYLQKENIIDESGMPKERFSAEFPKEGPSILRIQQVVRGDSAAYFCASSSDSYEQYFGPGTRLTVT.

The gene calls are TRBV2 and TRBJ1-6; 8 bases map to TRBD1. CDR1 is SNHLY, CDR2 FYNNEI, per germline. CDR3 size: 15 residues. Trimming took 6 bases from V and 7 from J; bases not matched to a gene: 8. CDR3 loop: CASSEDRVANSPLHF. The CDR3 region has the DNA TGTGCCAGCAGCGAGGACAGGGTCGCGAATTCACCCCTCCACTTT.

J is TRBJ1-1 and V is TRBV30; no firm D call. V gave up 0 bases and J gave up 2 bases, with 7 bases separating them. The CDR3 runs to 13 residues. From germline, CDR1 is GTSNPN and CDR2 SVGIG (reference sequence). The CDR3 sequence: CAWSVLQNTEAFF. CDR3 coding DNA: TGTGCCTGGAGTGTATTACAAAACACTGAAGCTTTCTTT.

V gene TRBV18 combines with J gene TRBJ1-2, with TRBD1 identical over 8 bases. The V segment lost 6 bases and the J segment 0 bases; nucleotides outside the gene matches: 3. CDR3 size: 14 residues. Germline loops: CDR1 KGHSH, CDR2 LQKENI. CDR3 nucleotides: TGTGCCAGCTCGGAACAGGGGGCTAACTATGGCTACACCTTC. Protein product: CASSEQGANYGYTF. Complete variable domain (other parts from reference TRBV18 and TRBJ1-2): NAGVMQNPRHLVRRRGQEARLRCSPMKGHSHVYWYRQLPEEGLKFMVYLQKENIIDESGMPKERFSAEFPKEGPSILRIQQVVRGDSAAYFCASSEQGANYGYTFGSGTRLTVV.